This T cell receptor (beta chain) is drawn from a study of tumor and adjacent non-tumor tissue in lung cancer. TCRbeta libraries were built with three rounds of nested PCR, modified from ARM-PCR. TCRdb recomputed calls from the multiplex PCR reads with MiXCR, one row per CDR3 protein. The sample comprises more than 75,000 distinct CDR3 sequences, 75% to 90% of which are singletons, and 13% rests with the top ten. This CDR3 comprises 12 residues. From germline, CDR1 is ENHRY and CDR2 SYGVKD. No cell sorting was done before RNA was extracted from the tissue. About this clonotype: Because the CDR3 is missing its conserved closing phenylalanine or tryptophan, this is likely a read error.

The source material was lung tumor tissue. The receptor's source is a woman aged 50 to 60 with non-small cell lung cancer. The chain couples TRBV10-3 to TRBJ1-2, with D tentatively TRBD1 (5 bases). The DNA of the CDR3 is TGTACCACCCCTGCCGTGGGGACTGGCTACACCTTA. Translating gives CTTPAVGTGYTL.